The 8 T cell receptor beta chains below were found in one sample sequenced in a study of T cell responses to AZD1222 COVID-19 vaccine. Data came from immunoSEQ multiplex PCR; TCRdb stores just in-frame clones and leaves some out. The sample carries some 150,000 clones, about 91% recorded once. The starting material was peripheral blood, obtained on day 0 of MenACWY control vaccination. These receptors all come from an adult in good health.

The CDR3 DNA reads TGTGCCAGCAGCGCCGGGACTAGCGGGTTGTCGGGGTGGAATGAGCAGTTCTTC. Translated, it gives CASSAGTSGLSGWNEQFF. The chain links TRBV9 to TRBJ2-1; 12 bases line up with TRBD2. Per germline, CDR1 SGDLS and CDR2 YYNGEE. The trim removed 3 bases at V and 7 bases at J, leaving 14 bases unmatched. CDR3 length: 18 residues.

In nucleotides, the CDR3 is TGTGCCAGCAGTGAACGTAGTGAGGGTGTCTCTGGCTACACCTTC. Translated: CASSERSEGVSGYTF. The chain uses TRBV2 and TRBJ1-2; D unclear. CDR1 SNHLY and CDR2 FYNNEI come from the germline V gene. CDR3 length equals 15 residues. The V end lost 2 bases, the J end lost 7 bases, and 17 bases lay between the germline ends.

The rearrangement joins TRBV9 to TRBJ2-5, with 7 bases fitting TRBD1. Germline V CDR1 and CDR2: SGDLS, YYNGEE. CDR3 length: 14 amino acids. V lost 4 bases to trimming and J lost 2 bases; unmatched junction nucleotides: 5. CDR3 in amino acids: CASSIDREQETQYF. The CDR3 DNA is TGTGCCAGCAGCATCGACAGGGAACAAGAGACCCAGTACTTC.

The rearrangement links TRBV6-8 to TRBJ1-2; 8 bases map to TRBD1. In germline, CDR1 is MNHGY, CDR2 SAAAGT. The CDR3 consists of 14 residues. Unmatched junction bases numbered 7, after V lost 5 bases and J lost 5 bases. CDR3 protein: CASSLPGQEYGYTF. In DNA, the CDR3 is TGTGCCAGCAGTCTCCCGGGACAGGAGTATGGCTACACCTTC.

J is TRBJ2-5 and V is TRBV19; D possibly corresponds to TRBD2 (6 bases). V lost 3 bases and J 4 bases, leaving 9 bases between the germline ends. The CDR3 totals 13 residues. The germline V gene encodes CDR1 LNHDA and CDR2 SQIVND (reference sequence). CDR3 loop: CASSMGLRETQYF. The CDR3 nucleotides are TGTGCCAGTAGTATGGGACTTAGAGAGACCCAGTACTTC.

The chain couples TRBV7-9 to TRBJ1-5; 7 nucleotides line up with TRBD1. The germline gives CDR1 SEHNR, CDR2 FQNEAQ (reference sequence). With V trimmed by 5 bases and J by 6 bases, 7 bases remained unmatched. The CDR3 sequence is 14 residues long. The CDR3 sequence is CASSAGTVGQPQHF. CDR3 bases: TGTGCCAGCAGCGCAGGGACAGTAGGTCAGCCCCAGCATTTT. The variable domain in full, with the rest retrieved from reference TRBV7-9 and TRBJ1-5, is DTGVSQNPRHKITKRGQNVTFRCDPISEHNRLYWYRQTLGQGPEFLTYFQNEAQLEKSRLLSDRFSAERPKGSFSTLEIQRTEQGDSAMYLCASSAGTVGQPQHFGDGTRLSIL.

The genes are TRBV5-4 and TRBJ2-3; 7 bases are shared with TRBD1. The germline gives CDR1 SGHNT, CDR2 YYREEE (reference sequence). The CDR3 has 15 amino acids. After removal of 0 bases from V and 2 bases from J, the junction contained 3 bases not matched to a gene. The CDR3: CASSLEQGITDTQYF. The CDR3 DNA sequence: TGTGCCAGCAGCTTGGAACAGGGGATCACAGATACGCAGTATTTT.

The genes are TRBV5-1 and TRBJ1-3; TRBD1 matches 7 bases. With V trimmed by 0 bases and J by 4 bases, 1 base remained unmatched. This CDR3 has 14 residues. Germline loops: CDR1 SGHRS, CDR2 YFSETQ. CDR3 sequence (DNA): TGCGCCAGCAGCTTGGGGACAGGAGGAAACACCATATATTTT. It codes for CASSLGTGGNTIYF.